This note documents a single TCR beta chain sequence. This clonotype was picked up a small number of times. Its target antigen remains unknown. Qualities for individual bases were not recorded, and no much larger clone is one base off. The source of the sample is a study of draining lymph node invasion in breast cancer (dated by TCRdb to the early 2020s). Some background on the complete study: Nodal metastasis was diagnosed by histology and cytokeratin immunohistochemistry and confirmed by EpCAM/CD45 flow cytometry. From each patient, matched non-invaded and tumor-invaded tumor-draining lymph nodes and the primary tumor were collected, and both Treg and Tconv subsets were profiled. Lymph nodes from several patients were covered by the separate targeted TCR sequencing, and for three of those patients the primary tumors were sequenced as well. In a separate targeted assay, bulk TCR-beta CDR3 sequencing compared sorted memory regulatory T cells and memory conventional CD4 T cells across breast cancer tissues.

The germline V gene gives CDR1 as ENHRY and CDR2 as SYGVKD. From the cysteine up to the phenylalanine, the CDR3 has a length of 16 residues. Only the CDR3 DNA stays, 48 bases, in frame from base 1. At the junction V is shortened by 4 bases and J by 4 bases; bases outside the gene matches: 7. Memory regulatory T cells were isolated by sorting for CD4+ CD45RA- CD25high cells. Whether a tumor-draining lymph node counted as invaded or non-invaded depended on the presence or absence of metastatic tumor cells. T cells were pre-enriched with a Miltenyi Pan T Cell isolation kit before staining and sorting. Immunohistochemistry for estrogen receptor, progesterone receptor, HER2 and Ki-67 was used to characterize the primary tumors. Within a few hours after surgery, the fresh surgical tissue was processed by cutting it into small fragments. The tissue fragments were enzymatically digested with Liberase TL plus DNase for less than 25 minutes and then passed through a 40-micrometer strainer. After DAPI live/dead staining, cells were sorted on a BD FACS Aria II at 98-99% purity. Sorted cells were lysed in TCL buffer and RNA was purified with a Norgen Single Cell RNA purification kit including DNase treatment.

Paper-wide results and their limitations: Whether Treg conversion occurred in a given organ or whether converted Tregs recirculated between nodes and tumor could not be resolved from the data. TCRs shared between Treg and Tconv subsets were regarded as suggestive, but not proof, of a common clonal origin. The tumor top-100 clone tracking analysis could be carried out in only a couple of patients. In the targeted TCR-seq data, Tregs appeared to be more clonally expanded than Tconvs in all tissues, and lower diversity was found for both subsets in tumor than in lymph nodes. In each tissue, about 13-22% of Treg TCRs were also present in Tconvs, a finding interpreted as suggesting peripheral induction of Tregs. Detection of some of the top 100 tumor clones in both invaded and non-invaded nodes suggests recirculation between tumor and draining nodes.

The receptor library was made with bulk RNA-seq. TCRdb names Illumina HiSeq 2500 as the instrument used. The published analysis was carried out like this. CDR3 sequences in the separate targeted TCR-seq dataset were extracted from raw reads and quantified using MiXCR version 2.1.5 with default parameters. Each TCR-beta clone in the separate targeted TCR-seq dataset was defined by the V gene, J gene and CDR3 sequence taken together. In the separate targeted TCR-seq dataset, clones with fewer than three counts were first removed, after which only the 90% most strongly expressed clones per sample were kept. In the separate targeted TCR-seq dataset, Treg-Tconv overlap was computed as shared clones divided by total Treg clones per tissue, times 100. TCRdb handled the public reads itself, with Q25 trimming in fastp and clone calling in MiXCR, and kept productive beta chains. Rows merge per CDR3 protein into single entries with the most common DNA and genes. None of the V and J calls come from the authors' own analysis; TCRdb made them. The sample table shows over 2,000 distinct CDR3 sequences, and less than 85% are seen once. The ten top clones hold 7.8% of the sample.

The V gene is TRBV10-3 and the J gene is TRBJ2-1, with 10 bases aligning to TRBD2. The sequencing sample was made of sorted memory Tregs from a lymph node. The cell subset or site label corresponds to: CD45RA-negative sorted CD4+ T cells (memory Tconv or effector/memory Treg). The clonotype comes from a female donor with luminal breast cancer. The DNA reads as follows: TGTGCCATCAGTGTGGCCTCTAGCGGGGGTTACAATGAGCAGTTCTTC. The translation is CAISVASSGGYNEQFF.